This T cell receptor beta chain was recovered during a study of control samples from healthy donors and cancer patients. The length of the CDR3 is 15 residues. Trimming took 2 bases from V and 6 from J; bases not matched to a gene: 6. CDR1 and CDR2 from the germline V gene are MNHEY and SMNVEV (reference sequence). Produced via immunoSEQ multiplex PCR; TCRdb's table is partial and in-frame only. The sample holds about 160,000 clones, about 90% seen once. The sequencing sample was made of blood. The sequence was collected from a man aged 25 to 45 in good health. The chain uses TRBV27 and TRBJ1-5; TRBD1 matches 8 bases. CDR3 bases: TGTGCCAGCAGTTTACAGGGGGCAGGGGGTCAGCCCCAGCATTTT. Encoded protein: CASSLQGAGGQPQHF.